What follows are 18 T cell receptor beta chains derived from one specimen sequenced in a study of cytomegalovirus exposure and HLA in healthy donors. Primers for the PCR totalled 60 Vbeta and 13 Jbeta. Using immunoSEQ multiplex PCR, the repertoire was profiled, and TCRdb retains in-frame clones only, with some absent. The sample shows 65,000 or so clones, approximately 78% of them seen only once. Sequenced sample: PBMCs. The receptors come from a girl aged 5-17 years in good health and CMV-seropositive.

The chain is built from TRBV7-9 and TRBJ2-5; the D gene is possibly TRBD1 (5 bases). The CDR3 sequence is 13 residues long. Looked up from germline, CDR1 is SEHNR and CDR2 is FQNEAQ (reference sequence). V was shortened by 6 bases and J by 5 bases, with 13 bases between the two germline ends. CDR3 region: CASRSGRMETQYF. The CDR3 nucleotides are TGTGCCAGCAGATCAGGGCGCATGGAGACCCAGTACTTC.

The chain uses TRBV5-1 and TRBJ1-1; 9 bases fit TRBD1. CDR3 length: 14 residues. In germline, CDR1 is SGHRS, CDR2 YFSETQ. The V segment lost 2 bases and the J segment 5 bases; nucleotides outside the gene matches: 4. DNA for the CDR3: TGCGCCAGCAGCTTTCGGACAGGGGAGACTGAAGCTTTCTTT. It translates to CASSFRTGETEAFF. Supplemented by reference TRBV5-1 and TRBJ1-1, the full variable domain reads KAGVTQTPRYLIKTRGQQVTLSCSPISGHRSVSWYQQTPGQGLQFLFEYFSETQRNKGNFPGRFSGRQFSNSRSEMNVSTLELGDSALYLCASSFRTGETEAFFGQGTRLTVV.

The chain joins TRBV7-2 to TRBJ1-2, with 10 nucleotides matching TRBD1. CDR1 and CDR2 from the germline V gene are SGHTA and FQGNSA. V was pared by 4 bases and J by 3 bases, with 5 bases of the junction left unmatched. The CDR3 runs to 15 residues. CDR3 in DNA: TGTGCCAGCAGCTCCCGGGACAGGGGTCACTATGGCTACACCTTC. It encodes CASSSRDRGHYGYTF.

The CDR3 sequence: CASSLGLADTDTQYF. CDR3 coding DNA: TGTGCCAGCAGTTTGGGACTAGCGGACACAGATACGCAGTATTTT. The chain joins TRBV28 to TRBJ2-3; TRBD2 agrees at 11 bases. The CDR3 is made up of 15 amino acids. Germline CDR1 MDHEN, CDR2 SYDVKM. With V trimmed by 3 bases and J by 2 bases, 1 base remained unmatched. Full variable domain (rest looked up from reference TRBV28 and TRBJ2-3): DVKVTQSSRYLVKRTGEKVFLECVQDMDHENMFWYRQDPGLGLRLIYFSYDVKMKEKGDIPEGYSVSREKKERFSLILESASTNQTSMYLCASSLGLADTDTQYFGPGTRLTVL.

The gene calls are TRBV27 and TRBJ2-7; D may be TRBD1 (6 bases). Germline values: CDR1 MNHEY, CDR2 SMNVEV (reference sequence). Trimming left V 5 bases short and J 3 bases short, with 11 bases between. The CDR3 extends over 13 amino acids. The CDR3 region is CASSTGINYEQYF. In nucleotides, the CDR3 is TGTGCCAGCAGTACAGGGATTAACTACGAGCAGTACTTC.

The chain links TRBV11-2 to TRBJ1-6; tentatively, D is TRBD1 (5 bases). From germline, CDR1 is SGHAT and CDR2 FQNNGV. V was cut by 7 bases and J by 9 bases, with 16 bases left in between. This CDR3 is 14 amino acids long. The CDR3 coding sequence is TGTGCCAGCACCACGACAGTGGTCGGTTCACCCCTCCACTTT. It is translated as CASTTTVVGSPLHF.

Remarks on this clone: The missing conserved phenylalanine or tryptophan at the end of this CDR3 makes a read error likely. The V gene is TRBV11-3, the J gene TRBJ1-1; D remains ambiguous. V dropped 3 bases and J dropped 1 base, with 9 bases sitting between them. CDR3 length: 14 amino acids. CDR1 is SGHNT and CDR2 is YENEEA in the germline V gene. As DNA, the CDR3 is TGTGCCAGCAGCTTGGAGGGATCGAACACTGAAGCTTTCGTT. The encoded protein is CASSLEGSNTEAFV.

The chain uses TRBV28 and TRBJ1-1; tentative D call: TRBD1 (5 bases). The CDR3 covers 15 residues. V gave up 8 bases and J gave up 5 bases, with 21 bases separating them. Germline CDR1 and CDR2: MDHEN and SYDVKM. CDR3 loop: CASHRQYPKGTEAFF. CDR3 sequence (DNA): TGTGCCAGCCACAGACAGTATCCTAAGGGGACTGAAGCTTTCTTT.

V usage is TRBV4-3 and J usage is TRBJ2-7; D is perhaps TRBD1 (5 bases). Per germline, CDR1 LGHNA and CDR2 YSLEER. CDR3 length: 17 amino acids. Trimming left V 0 bases short and J 3 bases short, with 18 bases between. CDR3 in amino acids: CASSQDLPDSYIYEQYF. CDR3 coding DNA: TGCGCCAGCAGCCAAGATTTACCAGACAGTTATATCTACGAGCAGTACTTC.

The genes are TRBV15 and TRBJ2-1; 11 bases agree with TRBD2. The CDR3 has 15 residues. The germline V gene has CDR1 LNHNV and CDR2 YYDKDF (reference sequence). J lost 5 bases, V lost 3 bases, and 3 bases had no gene match. The CDR3 reads CATSSASGRNNEQFF. As DNA, the CDR3 is TGTGCCACCAGCAGCGCTAGCGGGAGGAACAATGAGCAGTTCTTC.

The chain is built from TRBV14 and TRBJ2-5; 10 bases are shared with TRBD2. There are 18 residues in the CDR3. From germline, CDR1 is SGHDN and CDR2 FVKESK. The V and J ends lost 1 base and 5 bases, in that order; junction bases with no gene match: 13. The DNA of the CDR3 is TGTGCCAGCAGCCAAGGGATCCTAGCGGGGGCCAAAGGGGAGACCCAGTACTTC. Protein product: CASSQGILAGAKGETQYF.

This chain connects TRBV2 to TRBJ1-3, with TRBD1 identical over 9 bases. From germline, CDR1 is SNHLY and CDR2 FYNNEI. V dropped 5 bases and J dropped 0; count of bases not matched to a gene: 14. This CDR3 comprises 19 residues. Here the CDR3 DNA reads TGTGCCAGCAGTCCTTACCCGGGACAGGGCGTCTTCTCTGGAAACACCATATATTTT. Translating gives CASSPYPGQGVFSGNTIYF.

The chain is built from TRBV28 and TRBJ2-7, with a weak D call TRBD1 (5 bases). The germline V and J ends were trimmed by 2 bases and 0 bases, with 11 bases remaining between them. CDR1 is MDHEN and CDR2 is SYDVKM in the germline V gene. This CDR3 spans 15 amino acids. CDR3 in amino acids: CASSLLTAASYEQYF. In nucleotides, the CDR3 is TGTGCCAGCAGTTTACTGACAGCCGCCTCCTACGAGCAGTACTTC.

The V gene is TRBV5-6, the J gene TRBJ2-7; no reliable D call. This CDR3 has 11 residues. The V end lost 4 bases, the J end lost 10 bases, and 12 bases lay between the germline ends. Germline-derived CDR1 and CDR2 are SGHDT and YYEEEE. CDR3 sequence reads: CASSATAVQYF. The CDR3, as DNA: TGTGCCAGCAGCGCTACAGCAGTACAGTACTTC.

This rearrangement joins TRBV6-5 to TRBJ1-2; D is unresolved. Germline V gene sequence: CDR1 MNHEY, CDR2 SVGAGI. The CDR3 has 14 residues. Between the trimmed V and J ends, which lost 0 bases and 4 bases, there was a span of 9 bases. This chain's CDR3 is CASSYSEGGYGYTF. In DNA, the CDR3 is TGTGCCAGCAGTTACTCAGAGGGCGGCTATGGCTACACCTTC.

This clone was picked up a small number of times. The rearrangement links TRBV6-1 to TRBJ1-2; 12 bases are shared with TRBD1. V lost 4 bases to trimming and J lost 12 bases; unmatched junction nucleotides: 6. Germline values: CDR1 MNHNS, CDR2 SASEGT. CDR3 length: 13 residues. CDR3 sequence: CASSVPGQGADTF. As DNA, the CDR3 is TGTGCCAGCAGTGTCCCGGGACAGGGGGCGGACACCTTC.

V gene TRBV7-9 combines with J gene TRBJ2-7, with 12 bases identical to TRBD1. V lost 4 bases to trimming and J lost 5 bases; unmatched junction nucleotides: 6. The CDR3 is made up of 15 amino acids. Germline V gene lookup returns CDR1 SEHNR and CDR2 FQNEAQ (reference sequence). The CDR3 sequence: CASSSPGQGAHEQYF. The CDR3 bases are TGTGCCAGCAGCTCACCGGGACAGGGGGCCCACGAGCAGTACTTC.

This clone has a single count. The chain combines TRBV13 with TRBJ2-7; no reliable D call. CDR1 PRHDT and CDR2 FYEKMQ come from the germline V gene (reference sequence). The ends were cut back, 2 bases at V and 2 bases at J, with 13 bases in the middle. This CDR3 spans 15 amino acids. This CDR3 is CASSLWRDATYEQYF. CDR3 nucleotide sequence: TGTGCCAGCAGCTTATGGAGAGATGCGACCTACGAGCAGTACTTC.